This T cell receptor beta chain was sequenced for a study of Ad26.COV2.S vaccination and SARS-CoV-2 variants. Study-level background: COV1001, an Ad26.COV2.S trial, supplied this vaccine-arm donor.

Sequencing used immunoSEQ multiplex PCR; TCRdb keeps in-frame clones, though not all of them. The data hold around 400,000 clones, with 89% observed a single time. Stated treatment: some 19 received Ad26.COV2.S at low or high dose, single or two shots; about 5 received placebo; per-sample allocation not given. Following the first vaccine or placebo injection, samples were taken on day 63. The sequence came from a person between 18 and 60 years old who received the Ad26.COV2.S COVID-19 vaccine or a placebo. This specimen consisted of peripheral blood, obtained in a trial of Ad26.COV2.S vaccine versus placebo.

The DNA for the CDR3 is TGTGCCAGTAGCAACGGATACGAGCAGTACTTC. Its protein product is CASSNGYEQYF. The chain uses TRBV19 and TRBJ2-7; D is uncertain. Trimming took 6 bases from V and 4 from J, leaving 7 bases between them. Per the germline V gene, CDR1 is LNHDA and CDR2 is SQIVND (reference sequence). The CDR3 is 11 amino acids.